This T cell receptor beta chain was documented in a study of post-analysis software for immune sequencing data. About the research overall: Relapsing-remitting, secondary progressive and progressive-relapsing courses of multiple sclerosis were included. Study findings and constraints: Controls significantly exceeded multiple sclerosis patients in normalized Chao1 diversity. Relative to controls, patients had five TRBV segments at higher frequency, with TRBV5-6, TRBV5-1 and TRBV20-1 among these.

The CDR3 contains 15 residues. V trimming: 4 bases; J trimming: 6 bases; junction bases outside the gene matches: 7. The germline gives CDR1 SGHRS, CDR2 YFSETQ. Unique molecular identifiers were carried by the TCR beta cDNA libraries. One entry per CDR3 protein, called by TCRdb with MiXCR from the PCR reads. Among around 770,000 distinct CDR3 sequences, just over 45% were seen once, and the ten largest hold 4.9%. In this sample, this clonotype turned up a few times. Its antigen is currently unknown. The chain uses TRBV5-1 and TRBJ1-2; 12 bases fit TRBD1. The sequence derives from a girl between 10 and 17 years old with multiple sclerosis. Material: blood. This CDR3 reads CASSASGTGGNGYTF. The CDR3 DNA sequence: TGCGCCAGCAGCGCCTCCGGGACAGGGGGCAATGGCTACACCTTC.